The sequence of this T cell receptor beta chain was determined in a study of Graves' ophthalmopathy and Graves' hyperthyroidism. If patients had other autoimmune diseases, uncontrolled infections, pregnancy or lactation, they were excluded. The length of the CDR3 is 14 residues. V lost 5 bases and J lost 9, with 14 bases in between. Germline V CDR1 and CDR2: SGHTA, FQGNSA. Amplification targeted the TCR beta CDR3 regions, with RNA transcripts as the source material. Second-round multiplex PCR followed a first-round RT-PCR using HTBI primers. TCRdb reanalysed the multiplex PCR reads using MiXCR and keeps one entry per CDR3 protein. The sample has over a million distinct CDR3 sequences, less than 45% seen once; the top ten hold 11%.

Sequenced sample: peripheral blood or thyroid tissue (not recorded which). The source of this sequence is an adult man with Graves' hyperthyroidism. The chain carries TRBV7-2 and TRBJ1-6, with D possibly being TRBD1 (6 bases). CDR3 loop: CASSPSGGSSPLHF. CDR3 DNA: TGTGCCAGCAGCCCGAGCGGGGGCTCTTCACCCCTCCACTTT.